A single sample gave rise to the 19 T cell receptor beta chains below, sequenced in a study of shared clonotypes between healthy human individuals. Method: immunoSEQ multiplex PCR; TCRdb's copy keeps in-frame clones and lacks some. The sample shows under 600,000 clones, 75% to 80% of them seen only once. Sequencing was performed on PBMCs. All receptors come from a woman in her thirties or forties in good health. Some clones in this sample may be carry-over from other donors' samples.

The chain recombines TRBV6-1 with TRBJ2-1; D might be TRBD2 (5 bases). CDR3 length: 15 amino acids. The V gene's germline CDR1 is MNHNS and CDR2 SASEGT. Trimming cost V 8 bases and J 0 bases, with 14 bases left between them. Here the CDR3 reads CASGRPLLSYNEQFF. The CDR3 nucleotides read TGTGCCAGCGGGAGACCCCTACTCTCCTACAATGAGCAGTTCTTC.

The CDR3 nucleotides read TGTGCCAGCAGTATTCGACAGGGCGCGAATGGCTACACCTTC. It specifies CASSIRQGANGYTF. The rearrangement links TRBV2 to TRBJ1-2; TRBD1 matches 7 bases. This CDR3 comprises 14 residues. V was pared by 5 bases and J by 6 bases, with 9 bases of the junction left unmatched. Looked up from germline, CDR1 is SNHLY and CDR2 is FYNNEI.

This chain links TRBV7-2 with TRBJ2-5; 8 bases map to TRBD1. The germline V gene has CDR1 SGHTA and CDR2 FQGNSA. The ends lost 7 bases at V and 4 bases at J; junction bases unmatched: 11. This CDR3 spans 15 amino acids. The DNA for the CDR3 is TGTGCCAGCACTCGCCAGGGGGCGCGGATAGAGACCCAGTACTTC. This gives the protein CASTRQGARIETQYF.

This clone was seen a handful of times. V gene TRBV19 combines with J gene TRBJ1-2; 10 positions agree with TRBD1. Germline CDR1 reads LNHDA; CDR2 reads SQIVND (reference sequence). V trimming: 5 bases; J trimming: 6 bases; junction bases outside the gene matches: 6. This CDR3 region has 14 residues. The CDR3 sequence: CASSPTGTGDGYTF. CDR3 bases: TGTGCCAGTAGTCCAACCGGGACAGGGGATGGCTACACCTTC.

The table lists this clone with a count of one. V gene TRBV19 combines with J gene TRBJ1-1, with D tentatively TRBD1 (6 bases). The CDR3 spans 15 residues. Germline V gene sequence: CDR1 LNHDA, CDR2 SQIVND (reference sequence). V was shortened by 5 bases and J by 1 base, with 14 bases between the two germline ends. For the CDR3, the DNA is TGTGCCAGTAGTCCAATTGGAGGGGGGAACACTGAAGCTTTCTTT. Protein: CASSPIGGGNTEAFF.

J is TRBJ2-1 and V is TRBV7-3; 9 positions agree with TRBD2. Germline V gene sequence: CDR1 SGHTA, CDR2 FQGTGA. The junction had 8 bases not matched to a gene; V was cut back by 1 base and J by 7 bases. The CDR3 is 16 residues long. CDR3 amino acids: CASSLSLAGYGNEQFF. CDR3 DNA sequence: TGTGCCAGCAGCTTAAGCCTAGCGGGATATGGGAATGAGCAGTTCTTC.

The chain recombines TRBV29-1 with TRBJ2-3; TRBD1 matches 12 bases. This CDR3 is 15 amino acids long. Trimming at V came to 2 bases and at J to 5 bases, leaving 5 bases not matched to a gene. Germline loops: CDR1 SQVTM, CDR2 ANQGSEA. In DNA, the CDR3 is TGCAGCGTTGAACCGGGACAGGGGGCAGAAGATACGCAGTATTTT. Its translation is CSVEPGQGAEDTQYF.

The genes are TRBV4-3 and TRBJ2-2; D is uncertain. The CDR3 has 16 residues. Trimming left V 0 bases short and J 2 bases short, with 10 bases between. The germline gives CDR1 LGHNA, CDR2 YSLEER. The CDR3 DNA reads TGCGCCAGCAGCCAAGATTTAGAGCCCAACACCGGGGAGCTGTTTTTT. Encoded protein: CASSQDLEPNTGELFF.

At least ten counts were recorded for this clone. The chain recombines TRBV15 with TRBJ2-5; TRBD1 agrees at 10 bases. The CDR3 runs to 15 residues. Germline loops: CDR1 LNHNV, CDR2 YYDKDF (reference sequence). J was trimmed by 5 bases and V by 8 bases; bases with no gene match: 11. The chain's CDR3 is CATEGGTGVGETQYF. The CDR3 DNA sequence: TGTGCCACCGAAGGAGGGACAGGGGTTGGGGAGACCCAGTACTTC.

This clone was counted a few times. V and J are TRBV2 and TRBJ1-2; TRBD1 aligns across 7 bases. The CDR3 contains 16 residues. V lost 1 base and J lost 0; bases outside the gene matches: 5. Germline V gives CDR1 SNHLY, CDR2 FYNNEI. CDR3 in DNA: TGTGCCAGCAGTGAAGGTTGGGACAGCCCTAACTATGGCTACACCTTC. Translated, it gives CASSEGWDSPNYGYTF.

J is TRBJ2-2 and V is TRBV7-2; D may be TRBD1 (6 bases). CDR1 SGHTA and CDR2 FQGNSA come from the germline V gene. The CDR3 extends over 15 amino acids. V was shortened by 1 base and J by 2 bases, with 8 bases between the two germline ends. CDR3 nucleotide sequence: TGTGCCAGCAGCTTAGACAGGGTAAACACCGGGGAGCTGTTTTTT. It yields the protein CASSLDRVNTGELFF.

The rearrangement links TRBV5-1 to TRBJ2-7; D is possibly TRBD2 (5 bases). This CDR3 region has 13 residues. V gave up 4 bases and J gave up 2 bases, with 10 bases separating them. The germline CDR1 and CDR2 sequences are SGHRS and YFSETQ. CDR3 coding DNA: TGCGCCAGCAGCAAAGACTATGCCTACGAGCAGTACTTC. It yields the protein CASSKDYAYEQYF.

Comments on this clone: Other DNA sequences in the same sample also yield this CDR3. The rearrangement joins TRBV7-9 to TRBJ2-7; possibly TRBD2 for D (5 bases). Germline lookup yields CDR1 SEHNR and CDR2 FQNEAQ (reference sequence). Trimming removed 5 bases from V and 3 bases from J, with 11 bases in between. This CDR3 has 13 residues. CDR3: CASSPSGVYEQYF. CDR3 bases: TGTGCCAGCAGCCCGAGCGGAGTCTACGAGCAGTACTTC.

The rearrangement joins TRBV11-2 to TRBJ2-1, with 7 nucleotides matching TRBD2. The germline gives CDR1 SGHAT, CDR2 FQNNGV. There are 15 residues in the CDR3. V shed 2 bases, J shed 6 bases, and the junction held 7 bases outside the gene matches. The CDR3 region has the DNA TGTGCCAGCAGCTTAAGTGGGAGGGCTGTCAATGAGCAGTTCTTC. Translated: CASSLSGRAVNEQFF.

The rearrangement joins TRBV28 to TRBJ2-1, with a tentative D call TRBD1 (6 bases). Germline-derived CDR1 and CDR2 are MDHEN and SYDVKM. V lost 10 bases, J lost 10 bases, and 23 bases lay in between. The CDR3 length is 14 residues. CDR3 amino acids: CATLGWTRTGEQFF. The CDR3 DNA reads TGTGCCACACTAGGCTGGACCAGAACAGGGGAGCAGTTCTTC.

The rearrangement uses TRBV5-6 and TRBJ2-1; D gene uncertain. Germline V lookup: CDR1 SGHDT, CDR2 YYEEEE. The CDR3 sequence is 17 residues long. Trimming removed 6 bases from V and 2 bases from J, with 21 bases in between. CDR3 amino acids: CASTPGRRETAYNEQFF. The DNA for the CDR3 is TGTGCCAGCACCCCAGGTCGTAGGGAAACTGCCTACAATGAGCAGTTCTTC.

This chain joins TRBV6-1 and TRBJ2-3, with D maybe TRBD2 (7 bases). V lost 10 bases and J 4 bases, leaving 18 bases between the germline ends. The CDR3 consists of 14 residues. Germline V lookup: CDR1 MNHNS, CDR2 SASEGT. The DNA of the CDR3 is TGTGCCACCGGGGGGTCAGGGGAAGCAGATACGCAGTATTTT. It codes for CATGGSGEADTQYF.

This rearrangement joins TRBV6-1 to TRBJ1-1; D remains ambiguous. In germline, CDR1 is MNHNS, CDR2 SASEGT. V was clipped by 8 bases and J by 0 bases, with 13 bases between them. The CDR3 is made up of 14 amino acids. The CDR3 here is CASSLQTMNTEAFF. DNA for the CDR3: TGTGCCAGCTCTTTACAGACCATGAACACTGAAGCTTTCTTT.

The chain recombines TRBV6-4 with TRBJ2-1, with 14 bases lining up with TRBD2. Trimming took 8 bases from V and 9 from J; bases not matched to a gene: 6. CDR1 and CDR2 (germline): MRHNA, SNTAGT. This CDR3 is built from 14 residues. The CDR3 reads CASQGLAGGSEQFF. DNA of the CDR3: TGTGCCAGCCAAGGACTAGCGGGAGGCAGTGAGCAGTTCTTC.